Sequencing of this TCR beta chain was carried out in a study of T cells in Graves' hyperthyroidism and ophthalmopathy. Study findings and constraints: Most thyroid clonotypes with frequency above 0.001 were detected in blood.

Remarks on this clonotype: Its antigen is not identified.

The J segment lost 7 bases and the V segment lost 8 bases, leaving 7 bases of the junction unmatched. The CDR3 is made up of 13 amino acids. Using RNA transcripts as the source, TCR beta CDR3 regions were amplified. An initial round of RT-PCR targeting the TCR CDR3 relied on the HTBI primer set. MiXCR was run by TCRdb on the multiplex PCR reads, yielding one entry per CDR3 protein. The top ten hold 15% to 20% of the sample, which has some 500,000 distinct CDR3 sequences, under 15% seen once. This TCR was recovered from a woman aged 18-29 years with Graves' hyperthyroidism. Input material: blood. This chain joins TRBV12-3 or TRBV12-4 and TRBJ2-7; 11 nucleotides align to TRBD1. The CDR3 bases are TGTGCCAGCGGCGTGGACAGGGGGCATGAGCAGTACGTC. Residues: CASGVDRGHEQYV.